These 3 T cell receptor beta chains came from one sample sequenced in a study of cytomegalovirus exposure and HLA in healthy donors. Primers: 60 Vbeta forward and 13 Jbeta reverse. The table came from immunoSEQ multiplex PCR; TCRdb's copy has only in-frame clones and leaves some out. The table shows 35,000 to 50,000 clones, with around 60% occurring only once. The specimen sequenced was PBMCs. The source is a man between 60 and 75 years old in good health and CMV-seropositive.

The V and J genes are TRBV11-3 and TRBJ2-7; tentatively, D is TRBD1 (6 bases). Germline V gene sequence: CDR1 SGHNT, CDR2 YENEEA. The CDR3 has 13 amino acids. With 5 bases removed from V and 0 bases from J, the gap between germline ends came to 8 bases. The CDR3 reads CASSQQGSYEQYF. CDR3 nucleotides: TGTGCCAGCAGCCAACAGGGCTCCTACGAGCAGTACTTC.

The chain has TRBV28 and TRBJ2-5; maybe TRBD2 (6 bases). Gene TRBJ2-7 matches the end of the DNA better, so the J call may be wrong. This CDR3 is 13 amino acids long. Germline CDR1 MDHEN, CDR2 SYDVKM. CDR3 amino acids: CASSSLGLYEQYF. CDR3 nucleotides: TGTGCCAGCAGTTCCCTGGGACTTTACGAGCAGTACTTC.

This chain connects TRBV27 to TRBJ2-7, with unresolved D. Germline CDR1 is MNHEY and CDR2 is SMNVEV (reference sequence). This CDR3 contains 11 residues. Trimming removed 3 bases from V and 6 bases from J, with 6 bases in between. The CDR3, as DNA: TGTGCCAGCAGTTTTGGCAGCGAGCAGTACTTC. Protein: CASSFGSEQYF.